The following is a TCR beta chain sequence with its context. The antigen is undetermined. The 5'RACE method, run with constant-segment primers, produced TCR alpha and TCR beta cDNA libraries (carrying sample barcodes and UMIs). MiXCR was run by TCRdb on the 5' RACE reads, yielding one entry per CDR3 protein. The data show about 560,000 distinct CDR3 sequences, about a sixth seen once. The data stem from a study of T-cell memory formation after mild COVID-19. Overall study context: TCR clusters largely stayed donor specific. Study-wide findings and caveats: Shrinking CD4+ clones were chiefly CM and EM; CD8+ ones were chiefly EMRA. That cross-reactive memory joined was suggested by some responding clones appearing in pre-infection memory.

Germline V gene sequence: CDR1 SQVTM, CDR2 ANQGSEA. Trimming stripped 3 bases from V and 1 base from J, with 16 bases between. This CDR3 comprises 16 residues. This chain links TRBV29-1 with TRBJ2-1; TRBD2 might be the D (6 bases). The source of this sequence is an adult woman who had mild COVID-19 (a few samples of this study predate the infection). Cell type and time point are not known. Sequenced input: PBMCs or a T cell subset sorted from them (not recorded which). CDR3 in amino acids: CSVDGMAGTSYNEQFF. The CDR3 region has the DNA TGCAGCGTTGACGGGATGGCGGGAACATCCTACAATGAGCAGTTCTTC.